Included here is one T cell receptor (beta chain) sequence, with context. Its antigen is still unknown. TCR beta CDR3 sequences were amplified from RNA transcripts. The HTBI primer set was used in a first-round RT-PCR of the TCR CDR3. TCRdb fed the multiplex PCR reads into MiXCR, producing one record per CDR3 protein. This sample has more than 550,000 distinct CDR3 sequences, with less than 45% found just once. These data are taken from a study of T cells in Graves' hyperthyroidism and ophthalmopathy. Study observations and caveats: Blood also showed most of the thyroid clonotypes that were expanded above 0.001.

This TCR was recovered from an adult man with Graves' disease, either hyperthyroidism or ophthalmopathy (not recorded which). Sequencing used peripheral blood or thyroid tissue (not recorded which).

The CDR3 loop reads CASSVPGTGDYEQYF. The CDR3 region has the DNA TGTGCCAGCAGTGTCCCCGGGACAGGGGACTACGAGCAGTACTTC. This chain connects TRBV2 to TRBJ2-7; TRBD1 matches 10 bases. Germline lookup yields CDR1 SNHLY and CDR2 FYNNEI. After removal of 4 bases from V and 3 bases from J, the junction contained 6 bases not matched to a gene. The CDR3 has 15 amino acids.